These 16 T cell receptor beta chains came from one sample sequenced in a study of blood T cell repertoires in COVID-19. Libraries were prepared by immunoSEQ multiplex PCR; TCRdb keeps only in-frame clonotypes and omits some of them. The table lists roughly 240,000 clones, 70% to 90% of them singletons. Specimen: PBMCs or T cells enriched from blood (not recorded which). Receptors originate from a woman between 40 and 55 years old with acute COVID-19.

The rearrangement uses TRBV5-1 and TRBJ2-7; 8 nucleotides match TRBD1. Germline V gene lookup returns CDR1 SGHRS and CDR2 YFSETQ. V shed 7 bases and J 2 bases; nucleotides not matched to a gene: 8. There are 14 residues in the CDR3. This CDR3 reads CASGAETGAYEQYF. The CDR3 DNA reads as TGCGCCAGCGGGGCGGAGACAGGGGCCTACGAGCAGTACTTC.

The gene calls are TRBV3-1 (or the pseudogene TRBV3-2) and TRBJ2-5; perhaps TRBD1 as D (6 bases). CDR1 is LGHDT, CDR2 YNNKEL, per germline (reference sequence). The V end was cut by 4 bases, the J end by 3 bases, with 15 bases between. This CDR3 spans 15 amino acids. The CDR3 DNA is TGTGCCAGCAGCCTACAAACAGGGTTCAAAGAGACCCAGTACTTC. It is translated as CASSLQTGFKETQYF.

This chain joins TRBV5-1 and TRBJ1-5, with D perhaps TRBD1 (5 bases). The CDR3 consists of 13 residues. The V gene's germline CDR1 is SGHRS and CDR2 YFSETQ. V lost 7 bases and J lost 2, with 10 bases in between. Here the CDR3 reads CASSSGGNQPQHF. Here the CDR3 DNA reads TGCGCCAGCTCCTCGGGGGGCAATCAGCCCCAGCATTTT.

A remark on this clone: Other DNA sequences in this specimen translate into the identical CDR3. This chain links TRBV4-3 with TRBJ2-2, with 7 bases aligning to TRBD1. Trimming cost V 1 base and J 4 bases; bases outside gene matches: 0. The CDR3 contains 14 residues. Germline CDR1 is LGHNA and CDR2 is YSLEER. The CDR3 loop reads CASSQGQGTGELFF. The DNA of the CDR3 is TGCGCCAGCAGCCAAGGACAGGGCACCGGGGAGCTGTTTTTT.

The chain carries TRBV9 and TRBJ1-2, with 11 nucleotides matching TRBD1. Looked up from germline, CDR1 is SGDLS and CDR2 is YYNGEE. J lost 3 bases, V lost 0 bases, and 1 base had no gene match. The CDR3 has 15 residues. The CDR3 loop is CASSVGTGGDYGYTF. As DNA, the CDR3 is TGTGCCAGCAGCGTAGGGACAGGGGGCGACTATGGCTACACCTTC.

This clone was counted a few times. This sequence joins TRBV19 and TRBJ2-1; 7 bases fit TRBD2. V was pared by 5 bases and J by 0 bases, with 7 bases of the junction left unmatched. CDR1 LNHDA and CDR2 SQIVND come from the germline V gene (reference sequence). The CDR3 totals 16 residues. CDR3: CASSLLASSSYNEQFF. CDR3 bases: TGTGCCAGTAGTCTACTAGCGTCGAGCTCCTACAATGAGCAGTTCTTC.

The chain links TRBV7-2 to TRBJ1-1; D might be TRBD1 (6 bases). The CDR3 runs 16 residues. Germline V CDR1 and CDR2: SGHTA, FQGNSA. The ends were cut back, 5 bases at V and 5 bases at J, with 21 bases in the middle. CDR3 amino acids: CASSGRNRASRTEAFF. CDR3 nucleotide sequence: TGTGCCAGCAGCGGAAGGAACAGGGCAAGTAGGACTGAAGCTTTCTTT.

As for this clone: Distinct nucleotide sequences in the sample also encode this CDR3. This chain uses TRBV9 with TRBJ2-3; D not resolved. Deletions cut 0 bases from V and 4 bases from J, with 6 bases between. The germline V gene encodes CDR1 SGDLS and CDR2 YYNGEE. This CDR3 contains 13 residues. The DNA for the CDR3 is TGTGCCAGCAGCGTAGATGAGGCAGATACGCAGTATTTT. Translation gives CASSVDEADTQYF.

This clone was observed a handful of times. The V gene is TRBV6-6, the J gene TRBJ2-7, with D possibly TRBD1 on 5 matching bases. The V and J ends lost 2 bases and 1 base respectively, with 6 bases between them. CDR1 is MNHNY, CDR2 SVGAGI, per germline (reference sequence). The CDR3 is made up of 13 amino acids. CDR3 sequence reads: CASSYDSSYEQYF. Here the CDR3 DNA reads TGTGCCAGCAGTTACGACAGTTCCTACGAGCAGTACTTC.

This clone was found a few times. The V gene is TRBV10-3, the J gene TRBJ1-6; D possibly corresponds to TRBD1 (5 bases). The germline CDR1 and CDR2 sequences are ENHRY and SYGVKD. This CDR3 has 14 amino acids. The V and J ends lost 7 bases and 5 bases respectively, with 12 bases between them. This chain's CDR3 is CAITSTGDNSPLHF. CDR3 DNA sequence: TGTGCCATCACCTCGACGGGGGATAATTCACCCCTCCACTTT.

This rearrangement joins TRBV7-2 to TRBJ1-5, with D perhaps matching TRBD1 (6 bases). From germline, CDR1 is SGHTA and CDR2 FQGNSA. Trimming removed 2 bases at V and 6 bases at J, with 14 bases between. The CDR3 extends over 15 amino acids. The CDR3 region is CASSLRFRGIQPQHF. The CDR3 region has the DNA TGTGCCAGCAGCTTAAGGTTTAGGGGGATTCAGCCCCAGCATTTT.

The CDR3 region has the DNA TGTGCCAGCAGTGAGCACCAGGGGGTAGAAGAGACCCAGTACTTC. Translating gives CASSEHQGVEETQYF. V and J are TRBV25-1 and TRBJ2-5; 7 nucleotides line up with TRBD1. CDR1 is MGHDK and CDR2 is SYGVNS in the germline V gene. This CDR3 is built from 15 residues. J gave up 3 bases and V 3 bases, and 7 bases lay outside the gene matches.

V gene TRBV30 combines with J gene TRBJ1-1; D is possibly TRBD1 (5 bases). This CDR3 has 13 amino acids. Trimming stripped 0 bases from V and 3 bases from J, with 8 bases between. CDR1 is GTSNPN and CDR2 is SVGIG in the germline V gene (reference sequence). CDR3 in amino acids: CAWSVGGDTEAFF. The CDR3 nucleotides read TGTGCCTGGAGTGTCGGGGGGGACACTGAAGCTTTCTTT.

This clone occurred a few times. V and J are TRBV27 and TRBJ2-3; 7 nucleotides match TRBD1. V gave up 8 bases and J gave up 1 base; unmatched junction bases: 9. Germline V gene lookup returns CDR1 MNHEY and CDR2 SMNVEV (reference sequence). The CDR3 sequence is 15 residues long. The CDR3 loop is CASRNRDRGTDTQYF. The CDR3, as DNA: TGTGCCAGCCGGAACAGGGACAGAGGCACAGATACGCAGTATTTT.

This clone showed up just once. The chain is built from TRBV14 and TRBJ1-2; 9 bases match TRBD1. V gave up 4 bases and J gave up 3 bases; unmatched junction bases: 6. The CDR3 covers 15 residues. CDR1 is SGHDN and CDR2 is FVKESK in the germline V gene. CDR3 amino acids: CASSPRQGGYYGYTF. CDR3 coding DNA: TGTGCCAGCAGCCCGAGACAGGGGGGATACTATGGCTACACCTTC.

The J gene is TRBJ2-1, the V gene TRBV7-9, with 9 bases matching TRBD2. Germline CDR1 and CDR2: SEHNR and FQNEAQ (reference sequence). The CDR3 extends over 16 amino acids. The junction had 15 bases not matched to a gene; V was cut back by 8 bases and J by 7 bases. CDR3 protein: CASRRGGAGGRNEQFF. Written as DNA, the CDR3 is TGTGCCAGCCGACGCGGTGGCGCGGGAGGGAGGAATGAGCAGTTCTTC.